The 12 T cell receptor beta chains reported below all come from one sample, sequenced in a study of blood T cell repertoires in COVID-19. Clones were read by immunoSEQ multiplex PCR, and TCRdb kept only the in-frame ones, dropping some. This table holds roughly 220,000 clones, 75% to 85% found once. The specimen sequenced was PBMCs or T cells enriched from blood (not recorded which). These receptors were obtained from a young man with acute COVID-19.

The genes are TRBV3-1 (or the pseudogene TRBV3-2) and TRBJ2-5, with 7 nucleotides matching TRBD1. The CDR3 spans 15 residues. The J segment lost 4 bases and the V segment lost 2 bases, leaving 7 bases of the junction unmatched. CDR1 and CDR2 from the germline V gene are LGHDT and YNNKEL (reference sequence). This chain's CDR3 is CASSQTPDRTETQYF. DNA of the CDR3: TGTGCCAGCAGCCAAACGCCGGACAGGACAGAGACCCAGTACTTC.

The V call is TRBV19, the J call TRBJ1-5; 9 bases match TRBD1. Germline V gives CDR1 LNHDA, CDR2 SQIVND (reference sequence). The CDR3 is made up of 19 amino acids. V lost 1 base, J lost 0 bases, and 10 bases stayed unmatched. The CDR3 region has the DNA TGTGCCAGTAGTATAGCGGAGGGGACAGGGAAAAATAGCAATCAGCCCCAGCATTTT. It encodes CASSIAEGTGKNSNQPQHF.

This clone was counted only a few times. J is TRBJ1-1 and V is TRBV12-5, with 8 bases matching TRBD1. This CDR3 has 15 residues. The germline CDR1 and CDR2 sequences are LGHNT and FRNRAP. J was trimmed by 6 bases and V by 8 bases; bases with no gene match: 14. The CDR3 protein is CASRRSGTGVSEAFF. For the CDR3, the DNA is TGTGCTAGTAGGCGGTCCGGGACAGGAGTTTCTGAAGCTTTCTTT. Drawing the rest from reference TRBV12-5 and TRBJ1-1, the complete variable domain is DARVTQTPRHKVTEMGQEVTMRCQPILGHNTVFWYRQTMMQGLELLAYFRNRAPLDDSGMPKDRFSAEMPDATLATLKIQPSEPRDSAVYFCASRRSGTGVSEAFFGQGTRLTVV.

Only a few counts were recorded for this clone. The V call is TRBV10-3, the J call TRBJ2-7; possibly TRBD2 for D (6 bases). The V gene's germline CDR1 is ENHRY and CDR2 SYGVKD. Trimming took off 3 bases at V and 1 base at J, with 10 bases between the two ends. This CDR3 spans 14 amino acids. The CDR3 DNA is TGTGCCATCAGTGAAGACCGGGGGTCCTACGAGCAGTACTTC. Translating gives CAISEDRGSYEQYF.

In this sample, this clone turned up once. This chain's CDR3 is CAWSGSRTGTTEAFF. The CDR3 DNA follows: TGTGCCTGGAGTGGCTCCCGGACAGGGACGACTGAAGCTTTCTTT. The J gene is TRBJ1-1, the V gene TRBV30; TRBD1 agrees at 8 bases. The length of the CDR3 is 15 residues. The germline gives CDR1 GTSNPN, CDR2 SVGIG (reference sequence). V lost 1 base to trimming and J lost 5 bases; unmatched junction nucleotides: 9. The variable domain in full, completed from reference TRBV30 and TRBJ1-1, reads SQTIHQWPATLVQPVGSPLSLECTVEGTSNPNLYWYRQAAGRGLQLLFYSVGIGQISSEVPQNLSASRPQDRQFILSSKKLLLSDSGFYLCAWSGSRTGTTEAFFGQGTRLTVV.

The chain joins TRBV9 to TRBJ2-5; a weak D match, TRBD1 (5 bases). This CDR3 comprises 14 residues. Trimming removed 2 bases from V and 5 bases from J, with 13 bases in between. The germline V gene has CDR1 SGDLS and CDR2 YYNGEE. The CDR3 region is CASSVGPVMETQYF. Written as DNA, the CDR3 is TGTGCCAGCAGCGTGGGGCCCGTGATGGAGACCCAGTACTTC.

CDR3 coding DNA: TGTGCCAGCGCTTGGACAGGGGGCGCTTCTGGAAACACCATATATTTT. Amino acid sequence: CASAWTGGASGNTIYF. V and J are TRBV5-5 and TRBJ1-3, with 11 bases matching TRBD1. The V gene's germline CDR1 is SGHKS and CDR2 YYEKEE (reference sequence). The junction had 7 bases not matched to a gene; V was cut back by 7 bases and J by 1 base. There are 16 residues in the CDR3. Full variable domain (outside the CDR3, taken from reference TRBV5-5 and TRBJ1-3): DAGVTQSPTHLIKTRGQQVTLRCSPISGHKSVSWYQQVLGQGPQFIFQYYEKEERGRGNFPDRFSARQFPNYSSELNVNALLLGDSALYLCASAWTGGASGNTIYFGEGSWLTVV.

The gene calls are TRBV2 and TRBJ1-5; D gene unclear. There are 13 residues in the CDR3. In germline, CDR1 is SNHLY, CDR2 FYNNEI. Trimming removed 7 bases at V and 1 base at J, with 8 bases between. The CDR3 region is CASKEASNQPQHF. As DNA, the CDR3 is TGTGCCAGCAAGGAGGCGAGCAATCAGCCCCAGCATTTT.

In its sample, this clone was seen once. The CDR3 sequence: CASTPSSTGGGGYTF. CDR3 sequence (DNA): TGTGCCAGTACCCCCTCCTCGACAGGGGGGGGTGGCTACACCTTC. The rearrangement joins TRBV19 to TRBJ1-2, with 9 nucleotides matching TRBD1. In germline, CDR1 is LNHDA, CDR2 SQIVND (reference sequence). CDR3 length: 15 amino acids. J was trimmed by 7 bases and V by 7 bases; bases with no gene match: 13. Looking up the rest from reference TRBV19 and TRBJ1-2 gives the full variable domain: DGGITQSPKYLFRKEGQNVTLSCEQNLNHDAMYWYRQDPGQGLRLIYYSQIVNDFQKGDIAEGYSVSREKKESFPLTVTSAQKNPTAFYLCASTPSSTGGGGYTFGSGTRLTVV.

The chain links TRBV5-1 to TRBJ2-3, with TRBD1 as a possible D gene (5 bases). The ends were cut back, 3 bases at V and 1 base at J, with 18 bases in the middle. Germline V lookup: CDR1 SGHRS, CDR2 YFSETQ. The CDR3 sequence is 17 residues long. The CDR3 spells CASSSDTLGRGTDTQYF. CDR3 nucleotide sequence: TGCGCCAGCAGCTCCGACACATTGGGCAGGGGCACAGATACGCAGTATTTT.

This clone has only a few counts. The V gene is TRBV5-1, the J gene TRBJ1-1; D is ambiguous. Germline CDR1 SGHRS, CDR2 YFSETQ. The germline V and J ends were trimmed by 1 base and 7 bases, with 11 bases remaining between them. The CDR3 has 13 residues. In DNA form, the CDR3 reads TGCGCCAGCAGCTTGATGGGAGGGCTTGAAGCTTTCTTT. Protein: CASSLMGGLEAFF.

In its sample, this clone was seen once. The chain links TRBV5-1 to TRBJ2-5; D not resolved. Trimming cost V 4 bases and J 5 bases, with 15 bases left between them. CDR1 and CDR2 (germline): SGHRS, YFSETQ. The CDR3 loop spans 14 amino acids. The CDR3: CASSLLGSSETQYF. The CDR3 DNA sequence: TGCGCCAGCAGCCTCCTAGGTAGTTCCGAGACCCAGTACTTC.